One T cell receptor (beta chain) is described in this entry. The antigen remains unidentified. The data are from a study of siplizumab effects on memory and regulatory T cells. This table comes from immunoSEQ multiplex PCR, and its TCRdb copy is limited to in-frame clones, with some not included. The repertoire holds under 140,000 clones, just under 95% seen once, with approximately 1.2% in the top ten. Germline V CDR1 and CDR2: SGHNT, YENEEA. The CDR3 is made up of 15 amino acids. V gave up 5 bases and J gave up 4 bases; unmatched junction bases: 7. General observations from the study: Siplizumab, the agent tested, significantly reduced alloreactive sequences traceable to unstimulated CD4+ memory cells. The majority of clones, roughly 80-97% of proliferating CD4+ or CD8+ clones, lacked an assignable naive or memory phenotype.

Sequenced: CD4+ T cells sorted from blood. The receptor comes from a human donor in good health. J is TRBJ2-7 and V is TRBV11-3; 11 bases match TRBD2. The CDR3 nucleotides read TGTGCCAGCAGCCGCGCTAGCGGGGGGAAATACGAGCAGTACTTC. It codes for CASSRASGGKYEQYF.